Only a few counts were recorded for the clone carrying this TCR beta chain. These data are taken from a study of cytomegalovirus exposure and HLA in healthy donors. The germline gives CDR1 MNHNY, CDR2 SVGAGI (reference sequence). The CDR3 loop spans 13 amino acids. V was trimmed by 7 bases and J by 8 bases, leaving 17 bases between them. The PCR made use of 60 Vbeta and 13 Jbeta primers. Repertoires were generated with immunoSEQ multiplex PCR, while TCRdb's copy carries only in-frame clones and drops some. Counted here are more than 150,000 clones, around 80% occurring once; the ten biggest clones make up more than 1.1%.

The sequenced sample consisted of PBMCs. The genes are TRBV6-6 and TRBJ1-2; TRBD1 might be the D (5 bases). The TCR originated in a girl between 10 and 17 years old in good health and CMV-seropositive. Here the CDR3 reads CASTPGGAQGYTF. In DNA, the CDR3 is TGTGCCAGCACCCCGGGAGGGGCGCAAGGCTACACCTTC.